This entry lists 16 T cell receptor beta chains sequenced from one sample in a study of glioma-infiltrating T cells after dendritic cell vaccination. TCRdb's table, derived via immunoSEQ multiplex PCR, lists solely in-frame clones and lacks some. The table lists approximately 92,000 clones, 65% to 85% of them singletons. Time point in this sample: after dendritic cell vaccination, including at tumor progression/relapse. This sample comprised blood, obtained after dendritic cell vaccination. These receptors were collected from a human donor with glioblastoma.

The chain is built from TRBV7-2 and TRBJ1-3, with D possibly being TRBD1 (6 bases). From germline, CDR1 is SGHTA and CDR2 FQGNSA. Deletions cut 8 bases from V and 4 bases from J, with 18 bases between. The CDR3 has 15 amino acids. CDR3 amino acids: CASWGQGFSGNTIYF. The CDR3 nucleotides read TGTGCCAGCTGGGGGCAGGGGTTTTCAGGAAACACCATATATTTT. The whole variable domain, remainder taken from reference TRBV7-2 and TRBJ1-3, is GAGVSQSPSNKVTEKGKDVELRCDPISGHTALYWYRQSLGQGLEFLIYFQGNSAPDKSGLPSDRFSAERTGGSVSTLTIQRTQQEDSAVYLCASWGQGFSGNTIYFGEGSWLTVV.

In DNA form, the CDR3 reads TGTGCCAGCAGCCCGGAGTATCGTGCCTATGGCTACACCTTC. The encoded protein is CASSPEYRAYGYTF. The rearrangement links TRBV2 to TRBJ1-2; no reliable D call. V was cut by 6 bases and J by 4 bases, with 15 bases left in between. Germline V gene lookup returns CDR1 SNHLY and CDR2 FYNNEI. The CDR3 totals 14 residues.

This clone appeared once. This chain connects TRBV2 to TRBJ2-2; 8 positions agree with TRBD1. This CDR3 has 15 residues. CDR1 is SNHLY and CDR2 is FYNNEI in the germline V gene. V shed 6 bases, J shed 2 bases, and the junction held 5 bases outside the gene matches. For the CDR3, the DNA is TGTGCCAGCAGCCGGACAGGGACTAACACCGGGGAGCTGTTTTTT. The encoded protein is CASSRTGTNTGELFF. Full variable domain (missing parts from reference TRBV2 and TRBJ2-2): EPEVTQTPSHQVTQMGQEVILRCVPISNHLYFYWYRQILGQKVEFLVSFYNNEISEKSEIFDDQFSVERPDGSNFTLKIRSTKLEDSAMYFCASSRTGTNTGELFFGEGSRLTVL.

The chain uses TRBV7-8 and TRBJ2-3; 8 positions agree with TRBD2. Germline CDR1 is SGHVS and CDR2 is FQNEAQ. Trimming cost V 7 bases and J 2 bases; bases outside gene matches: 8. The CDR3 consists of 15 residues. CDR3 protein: CASTAPGLATDTQYF. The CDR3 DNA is TGTGCCAGCACCGCCCCCGGACTAGCCACAGATACGCAGTATTTT.

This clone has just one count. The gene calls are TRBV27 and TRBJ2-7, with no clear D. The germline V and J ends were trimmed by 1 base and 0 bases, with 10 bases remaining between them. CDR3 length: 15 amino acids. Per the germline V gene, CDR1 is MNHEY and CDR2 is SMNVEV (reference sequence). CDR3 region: CASSLFQTSSYEQYF. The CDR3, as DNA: TGTGCCAGCAGTTTATTTCAGACAAGCTCCTACGAGCAGTACTTC.

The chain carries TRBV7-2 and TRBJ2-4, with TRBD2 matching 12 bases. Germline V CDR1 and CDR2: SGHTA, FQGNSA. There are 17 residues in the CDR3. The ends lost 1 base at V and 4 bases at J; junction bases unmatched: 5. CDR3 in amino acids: CASSLGLAGVFKNIQYF. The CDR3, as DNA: TGTGCCAGCAGCTTAGGACTAGCGGGAGTCTTTAAAAACATTCAGTACTTC.

The CDR3 is CASSIASTYNYGYTF. CDR3 DNA: TGTGCCAGTAGTATAGCTTCCACATATAACTATGGCTACACCTTC. The J gene is TRBJ1-2, the V gene TRBV19; D gene unclear. CDR3 size: 15 residues. CDR1 LNHDA and CDR2 SQIVND come from the germline V gene (reference sequence). V gave up 1 base and J gave up 1 base, with 10 bases separating them.

The CDR3: CASSFGLTGFTNYGYTF. In DNA form, the CDR3 reads TGTGCCAGCAGTTTTGGGTTGACGGGGTTCACTAACTATGGCTACACCTTC. The V and J genes are TRBV28 and TRBJ1-2; D is undetermined. Trimming left V 3 bases short and J 0 bases short, with 17 bases between. Germline V gene lookup returns CDR1 MDHEN and CDR2 SYDVKM. This CDR3 is built from 17 residues.

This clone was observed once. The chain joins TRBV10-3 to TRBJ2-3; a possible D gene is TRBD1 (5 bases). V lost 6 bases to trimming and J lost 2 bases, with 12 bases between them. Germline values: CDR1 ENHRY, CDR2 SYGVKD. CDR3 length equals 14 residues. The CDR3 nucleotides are TGTGCCATCAGCCCTGACAGTAACACAGATACGCAGTATTTT. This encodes CAISPDSNTDTQYF.

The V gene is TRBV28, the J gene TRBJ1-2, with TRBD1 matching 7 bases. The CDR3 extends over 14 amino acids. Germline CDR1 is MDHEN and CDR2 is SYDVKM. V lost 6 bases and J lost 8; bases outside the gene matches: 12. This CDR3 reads CASRPWTGLWGYTF. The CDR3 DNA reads TGTGCCAGCAGACCCTGGACAGGCCTCTGGGGCTACACCTTC.

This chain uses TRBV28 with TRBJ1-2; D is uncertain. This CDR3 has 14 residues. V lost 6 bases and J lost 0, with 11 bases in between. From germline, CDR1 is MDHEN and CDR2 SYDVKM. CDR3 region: CASRTDIPNYGYTF. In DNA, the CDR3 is TGTGCCAGCAGGACCGACATTCCTAACTATGGCTACACCTTC.

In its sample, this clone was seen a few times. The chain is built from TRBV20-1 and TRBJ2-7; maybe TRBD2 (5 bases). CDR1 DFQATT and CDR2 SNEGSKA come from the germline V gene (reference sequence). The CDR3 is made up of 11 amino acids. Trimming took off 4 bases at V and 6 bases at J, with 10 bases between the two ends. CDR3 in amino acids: CSAKDYSEQYF. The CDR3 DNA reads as TGCAGTGCTAAAGACTATAGCGAGCAGTACTTC.

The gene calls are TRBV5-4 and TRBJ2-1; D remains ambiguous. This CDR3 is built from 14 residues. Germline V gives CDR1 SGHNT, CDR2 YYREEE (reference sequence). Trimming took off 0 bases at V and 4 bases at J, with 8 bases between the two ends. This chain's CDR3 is CASSLAQSYNEQFF. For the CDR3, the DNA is TGTGCCAGCAGCTTGGCACAGTCATACAATGAGCAGTTCTTC.

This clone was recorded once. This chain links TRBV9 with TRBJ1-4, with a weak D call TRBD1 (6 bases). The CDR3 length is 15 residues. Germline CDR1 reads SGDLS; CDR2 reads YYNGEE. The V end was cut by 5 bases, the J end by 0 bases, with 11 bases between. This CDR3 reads CASSGQITTNEKLFF. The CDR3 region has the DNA TGTGCCAGCAGTGGACAGATCACAACTAATGAAAAACTGTTTTTT. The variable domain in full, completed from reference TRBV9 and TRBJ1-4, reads DSGVTQTPKHLITATGQRVTLRCSPRSGDLSVYWYQQSLDQGLQFLIQYYNGEERAKGNILERFSAQQFPDLHSELNLSSLELGDSALYFCASSGQITTNEKLFFGSGTQLSVL.

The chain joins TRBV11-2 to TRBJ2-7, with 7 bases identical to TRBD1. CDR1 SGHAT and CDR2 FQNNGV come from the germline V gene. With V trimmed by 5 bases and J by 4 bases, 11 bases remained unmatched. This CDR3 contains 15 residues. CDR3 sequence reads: CASSPPSGQPYEQYF. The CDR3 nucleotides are TGTGCCAGCAGCCCGCCGTCGGGACAGCCATACGAGCAGTACTTC.

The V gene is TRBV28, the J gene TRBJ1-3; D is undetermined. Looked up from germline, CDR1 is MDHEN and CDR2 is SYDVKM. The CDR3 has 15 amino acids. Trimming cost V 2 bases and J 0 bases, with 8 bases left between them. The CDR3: CASSLGSSSGNTIYF. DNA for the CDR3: TGTGCCAGCAGTTTAGGCTCCTCCTCTGGAAACACCATATATTTT.